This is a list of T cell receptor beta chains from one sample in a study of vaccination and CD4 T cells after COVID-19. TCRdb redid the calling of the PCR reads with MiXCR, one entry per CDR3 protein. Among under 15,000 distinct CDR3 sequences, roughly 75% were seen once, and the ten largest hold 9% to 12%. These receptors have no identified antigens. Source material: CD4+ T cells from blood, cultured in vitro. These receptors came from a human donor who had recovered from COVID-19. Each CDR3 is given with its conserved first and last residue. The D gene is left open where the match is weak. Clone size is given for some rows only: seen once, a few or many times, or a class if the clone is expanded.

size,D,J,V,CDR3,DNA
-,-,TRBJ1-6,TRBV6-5,CASSYGGHGNSPLHF,TGTGCCAGCAGTTACGGAGGACACGGAAATTCACCCCTCCACTTT
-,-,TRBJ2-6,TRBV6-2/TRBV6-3,CASRRRAGANVLTF,TGTGCCAGCAGGCGGCGGGCTGGGGCCAACGTCCTGACTTTC
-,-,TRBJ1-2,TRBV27,CASSTGNPHGYTF,TGTGCCAGCAGCACAGGGAACCCCCATGGCTACACCTTC
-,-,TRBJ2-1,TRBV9,CASSVGTLNEQFF,TGTGCCAGCAGCGTAGGGACCCTCAATGAGCAGTTCTTC
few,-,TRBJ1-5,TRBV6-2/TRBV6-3,CASSYGRQRGNQPQHF,TGTGCCAGCAGTTACGGCCGGCAGCGGGGCAATCAGCCCCAGCATTTT
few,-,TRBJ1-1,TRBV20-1,CRGGAATEAFF,TGCAGGGGTGGGGCAGCAACTGAAGCTTTCTTT
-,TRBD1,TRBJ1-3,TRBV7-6,CASSFTGQGGNTIYF,TGTGCCAGCAGCTTTACCGGACAGGGGGGAAACACCATATATTTT
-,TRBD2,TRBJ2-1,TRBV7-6,CASSFPGLAGNEQFF,TGTGCCAGCAGCTTTCCGGGACTAGCGGGGAATGAGCAGTTCTTC
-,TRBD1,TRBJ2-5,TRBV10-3,CAISDDRGVKTQYF,TGTGCCATCAGTGACGACAGGGGTGTGAAGACCCAGTACTTC
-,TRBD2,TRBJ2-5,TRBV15,CATSRGDSGSLGETQYF,TGTGCCACCAGCAGAGGTGATAGCGGGAGCTTAGGGGAGACCCAGTACTTC
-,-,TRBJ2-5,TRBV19,CASTRTGREETQYF,TGTGCCAGTACCCGAACAGGGCGGGAGGAGACCCAGTACTTC
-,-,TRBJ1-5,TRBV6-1,CASSADSGENQPQHF,TGTGCCAGCAGTGCCGACAGTGGGGAAAATCAGCCCCAGCATTTT
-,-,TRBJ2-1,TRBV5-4,CASSDRLSYNEQFF,TGTGCCAGCAGCGACAGGCTCTCCTACAATGAGCAGTTCTTC
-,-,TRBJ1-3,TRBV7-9,CASTPTSVAVVGNTIYF,TGTGCCAGCACCCCAACGTCCGTAGCGGTAGTAGGAAACACCATATATTTT
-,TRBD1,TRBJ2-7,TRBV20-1,CSAREPGTGGYEQYF,TGCAGTGCTAGAGAACCCGGGACAGGGGGGTACGAGCAGTACTTC
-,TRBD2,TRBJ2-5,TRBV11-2,CASSPRASGQETQYF,TGTGCCAGCAGCCCCCGGGCTAGCGGGCAAGAGACCCAGTACTTC
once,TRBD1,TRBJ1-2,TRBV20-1,CSASSRGRGYGYTF,TGCAGTGCTAGTTCCAGGGGGCGCGGGTATGGCTACACCTTC
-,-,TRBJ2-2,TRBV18,CASSRRDTYTGELFF,TGTGCCAGCTCGCGCCGGGACACCTACACCGGGGAGCTGTTTTTT
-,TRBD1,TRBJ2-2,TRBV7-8,CASSFDRDTGELFF,TGTGCCAGCAGCTTCGACAGGGACACCGGGGAGCTGTTTTTT
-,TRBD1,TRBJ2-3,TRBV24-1,CATSDTDRDRGSTDTQYF,TGTGCCACCAGTGATACGGACCGGGACAGGGGGAGCACAGATACGCAGTATTTT
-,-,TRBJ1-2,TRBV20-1,CSARGEIFRGYTF,TGCAGTGCTAGGGGTGAGATATTTAGAGGCTACACCTTC
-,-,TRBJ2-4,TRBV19,CASSIRLDGIQYF,TGTGCCAGTAGTATTAGACTAGATGGCATTCAGTACTTC
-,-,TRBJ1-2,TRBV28,CASSFEYYGYTF,TGTGCCAGCAGTTTTGAGTATTATGGCTACACCTTC
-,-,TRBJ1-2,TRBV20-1,CSARIDRLYGYTF,TGCAGTGCTAGAATCGACAGACTGTATGGCTACACCTTC
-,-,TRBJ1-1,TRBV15,CATSRGANRQVEAFF,TGTGCCACCAGCAGAGGGGCCAACAGGCAGGTAGAAGCTTTCTTT
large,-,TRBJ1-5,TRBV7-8,CASSLIGGGYSNQPQHF,TGTGCCAGCAGCTTAATCGGGGGGGGCTATAGCAATCAGCCCCAGCATTTT
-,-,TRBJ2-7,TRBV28,CASSPLGYEQYF,TGTGCCAGCAGCCCCCTAGGGTACGAGCAGTACTTC
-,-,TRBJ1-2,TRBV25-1,CASSVNGNYTF,TGTGCCAGCAGTGTAAACGGAAACTACACCTTC
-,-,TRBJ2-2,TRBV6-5,CASSYSRSGELFF,TGTGCCAGCAGTTACTCTCGGTCCGGGGAGCTGTTTTTT
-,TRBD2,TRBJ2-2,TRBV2,CASSAGGLDTGELFF,TGTGCCAGCAGTGCGGGAGGGCTCGACACCGGGGAGCTGTTTTTT
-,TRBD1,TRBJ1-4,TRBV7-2,CASSYGQGNEKLFF,TGTGCCAGCAGCTATGGACAGGGGAACGAAAAACTGTTTTTT
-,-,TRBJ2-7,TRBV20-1,CSATQKESEQYF,TGCAGTGCTACCCAAAAGGAGTCGGAGCAGTACTTC
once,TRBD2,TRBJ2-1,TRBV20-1,CSARTSAHYNEQFF,TGCAGTGCTCGTACTAGCGCTCACTACAATGAGCAGTTCTTC
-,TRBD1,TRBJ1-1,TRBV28,CASSFQTGGPTEAFF,TGTGCCAGCAGTTTTCAGACAGGGGGGCCCACTGAAGCTTTCTTT
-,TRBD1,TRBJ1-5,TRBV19,CASSTDRGPPGGNQPQHF,TGTGCCAGTAGTACGGACAGGGGACCCCCCGGCGGCAATCAGCCCCAGCATTTT
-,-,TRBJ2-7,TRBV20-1,CSASWGGYEQYF,TGCAGTGCTAGTTGGGGTGGCTACGAGCAGTACTTC
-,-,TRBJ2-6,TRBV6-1,CASRDGGSGANVLTF,TGTGCCTCCAGGGATGGGGGCTCTGGGGCCAACGTCCTGACTTTC
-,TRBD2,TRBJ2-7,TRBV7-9,CASSPRTSGSYEQYF,TGTGCCAGCAGCCCCCGGACTAGCGGGAGCTACGAGCAGTACTTC
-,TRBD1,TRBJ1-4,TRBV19,CASSLPLGTGGEKLFF,TGTGCCAGTAGTCTCCCCCTAGGGACAGGGGGTGAAAAACTGTTTTTT
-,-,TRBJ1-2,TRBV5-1,CASSGRDKLNYGYTF,TGCGCCAGCAGCGGCCGGGACAAACTTAACTATGGCTACACCTTC
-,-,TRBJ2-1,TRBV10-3,CAISDRTYNEQFF,TGTGCCATCAGTGATCGAACTTACAATGAGCAGTTCTTC
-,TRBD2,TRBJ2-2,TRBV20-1,CSAKDLAGVVTRGELFF,TGCAGTGCTAAGGATTTAGCGGGAGTTGTTACTAGGGGGGAGCTGTTTTTT
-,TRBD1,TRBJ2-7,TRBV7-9,CASSPLYTGVASYEQYF,TGTGCCAGCAGCCCTCTTTACACAGGGGTCGCGTCCTACGAGCAGTACTTC
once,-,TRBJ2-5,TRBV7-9,CAWPDQAGPQETQYF,TGTGCCTGGCCAGACCAGGCAGGGCCACAAGAGACCCAGTACTTC
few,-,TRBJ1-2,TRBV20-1,CSARAGTIYGYTF,TGCAGTGCTAGAGCCGGCACTATCTATGGCTACACCTTC
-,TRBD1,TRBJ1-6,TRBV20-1,CSANRDRNSPLHF,TGCAGTGCTAACCGGGACAGAAATTCACCCCTCCACTTT
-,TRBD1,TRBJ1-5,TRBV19,CASRLETGGNQPQHF,TGTGCCAGTAGACTAGAGACAGGGGGTAATCAGCCCCAGCATTTT
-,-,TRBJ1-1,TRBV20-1,CSARAKGRNTEAFF,TGCAGTGCACGCGCAAAGGGGCGGAACACTGAAGCTTTCTTT
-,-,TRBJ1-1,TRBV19,CASSIGRLGNTEAFF,TGTGCCAGTAGTATTGGCAGGCTGGGGAACACTGAAGCTTTCTTT
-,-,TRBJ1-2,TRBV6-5,CASSSVFSGTYGYTF,TGTGCCAGCAGTTCAGTATTTTCAGGAACTTATGGCTACACCTTC
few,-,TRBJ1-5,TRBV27,CASSLVQSQPQHF,TGTGCCAGCAGTTTGGTCCAGTCTCAGCCCCAGCATTTT
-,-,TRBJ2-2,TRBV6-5,CASSYRPLSGELFF,TGTGCCAGCAGTTATCGCCCTCTCTCCGGGGAGCTGTTTTTT
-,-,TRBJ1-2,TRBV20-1,CSAFSLRGSRNGYTF,TGCAGTGCATTTTCTCTAAGGGGCAGTAGGAATGGCTACACCTTC
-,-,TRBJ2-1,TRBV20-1,CSGVAGYNEQFF,TGCAGTGGAGTCGCCGGCTACAATGAGCAGTTCTTC
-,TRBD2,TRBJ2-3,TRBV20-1,CSARVIALYLAGGPSGVDTQYF,TGCAGTGCTAGAGTGATTGCCCTGTACTTAGCGGGAGGGCCGAGTGGAGTAGATACGCAGTATTTT